The source of this TCR beta chain is a study of blood T cell repertoires in COVID-19. Study-wide context: T cells, B-cell-depleted T cells, or PBMCs provided the cDNA or gDNA that served as material.

Germline V gives CDR1 LGHDT, CDR2 YNNKEL (reference sequence). The CDR3 is made up of 14 amino acids. V lost 1 base, J lost 5 bases, and 9 bases lay in between. TCRdb keeps only in-frame clones here, not all; method: immunoSEQ multiplex PCR. The sample contains some 100,000 clones, more than 60% of which appear only once. Sample: peripheral blood. This chain joins TRBV3-1 (or the pseudogene TRBV3-2) and TRBJ1-5; tentatively, D is TRBD1 (5 bases). The sequence derives from a man aged 45-60 years with acute or convalescent COVID-19. As DNA, the CDR3 is TGTGCCAGCAGCCAAGGAACAGGACATCAGCCCCAGCATTTT. Amino acid sequence: CASSQGTGHQPQHF.